A selection of T cell receptor beta chains follows, all from one sample in a study of T cells in Graves' hyperthyroidism and ophthalmopathy. One entry per CDR3 protein results from TCRdb running MiXCR on the multiplex PCR reads. The sample yields around 500,000 distinct CDR3 sequences, approximately 23% seen once. Specimen: blood. The receptors come from a woman in her sixties or seventies with Graves' ophthalmopathy. Each CDR3 is given with its conserved first and last residue. A D gene is named only where the DNA matches it firmly. Part of the rows lack a size; the others show once, few, many or a class for expanded clones.

clone_size	d_call	v_call	cdr3_length	j_call	cdr3_nt	cdr3_aa
many	TRBD1	TRBV12-3/TRBV12-4	13	TRBJ1-1	TGTGCCAGCAGTTTGGGACAGGGGGCTGTCGCTTTCTTT	CASSLGQGAVAFF
few	TRBD2	TRBV30	15	TRBJ2-7	TGTGCCTGGAGTTCCGGGACTAGGGGGGCTCGCGAGCAGTACTTC	CAWSSGTRGAREQYF
-	-	TRBV18	14	TRBJ1-2	TGTGCCAGCTCACCCGGAGACGGAAACTATGGCTACACCTTC	CASSPGDGNYGYTF
few	TRBD2	TRBV3-1	15	TRBJ2-1	TGTGCCAGCAGCCTCCGGACTAGCGGGAGCGATGAGCAGTTCTTC	CASSLRTSGSDEQFF
-	-	TRBV11-2	13	TRBJ1-2	TGTGCCAGCAGCCCGGACAATAACTATGGCTACGCCTTC	CASSPDNNYGYAF
-	TRBD1	TRBV12-3/TRBV12-4	15	TRBJ2-5	TGTGCCAGCAGTTTTCTGGACTCAGGGGGAGAGACCCAGTACTTC	CASSFLDSGGETQYF
-	TRBD1	TRBV12-3/TRBV12-4	14	TRBJ2-2	TGTGCCAGCAGGCGACAGGGGTCGGGCGGGGAGCTGTTTTTT	CASRRQGSGGELFF
many	TRBD2	TRBV2	11	TRBJ2-1	TGTGCCAGCAGTCCCGGGACTAAGCAGTTCTTC	CASSPGTKQFF
-	TRBD1	TRBV5-6	16	TRBJ2-7	TGTGCCAGCAGCTTAACCCGGACAGGGGGTATGGGCGAGCAGTACTTC	CASSLTRTGGMGEQYF
many	-	TRBV2	14	TRBJ1-5	TGTGCCAGCAGTGAATGGGTTGGCAATCAGCCCCAGCATTTT	CASSEWVGNQPQHF
few	TRBD2	TRBV7-8	17	TRBJ2-3	TGTGCCAGCAGCTTAGGGTTAACTAGCGGGGGGGCAGATACGCAGTATTTT	CASSLGLTSGGADTQYF
-	-	TRBV3-1	14	TRBJ2-2	TGCGCCAGCAGCCGGATACAGGGCATCGGGGAGCTGTTTTTT	CASSRIQGIGELFF
many	-	TRBV11-2	13	TRBJ2-1	TGTGCCAGCAGCTTTCCCCCACGGTTTGAGCAGTTCTTC	CASSFPPRFEQFF
few	-	TRBV27	13	TRBJ1-6	TGTGCCAGCAGTCCCCTCGGTTATTCACCCCTCCACTTT	CASSPLGYSPLHF
few	TRBD2	TRBV7-2	14	TRBJ2-1	TGTGCCAGCAGCTCGATCGGGGGGATGAATGAGCAGTTCTTC	CASSSIGGMNEQFF
-	-	TRBV9	16	TRBJ1-1	TGTGCCAGCAGCGGCCTTTCGAGCCGGGGCGGCACTGAAGCTTTCTTT	CASSGLSSRGGTEAFF
few	TRBD2	TRBV12-3/TRBV12-4	20	TRBJ2-7	TGTGCCAGCAGCCTATGGCCGGGGACTAGCGGGAGGAGAGCGGTTGGCGAGCAGTACTTC	CASSLWPGTSGRRAVGEQYF
few	TRBD1	TRBV5-1	14	TRBJ1-1	TGCGCCAGCAGCTTGGTGGGCCGACAGGGGAGGGCTTTCTTT	CASSLVGRQGRAFF
-	TRBD2	TRBV12-3/TRBV12-4	18	TRBJ2-3	TGTGCCAGCATTCCGGGACTAGCGGCCTATAGGCCCACAGATACGCAGTATTTT	CASIPGLAAYRPTDTQYF
-	TRBD1	TRBV19	19	TRBJ1-5	TGTGCCAGTAGTAGGGGACAGGGGAGGGTGGCCCTTAGCAATCAGCCCCAGCATTTT	CASSRGQGRVALSNQPQHF
few	-	TRBV9	16	TRBJ1-2	TGTGCCAGCAGCGTAGCTGAAGCACCTAGGGACTATGGCTACACCTTC	CASSVAEAPRDYGYTF
few	TRBD1	TRBV5-1	16	TRBJ1-1	TGCGCCAGCAGCAGGGGACAGGGGGCGCGTGGCACTGAAGCTTTCTTT	CASSRGQGARGTEAFF
few	-	TRBV6-1	13	TRBJ1-5	TGTGCCAGCAGTAATAGGGGTGGTCAGCCCCAGCATTTT	CASSNRGGQPQHF
few	TRBD2	TRBV5-1	17	TRBJ2-3	TGCGCCAGCAGCTTGGCTAGCGGGAGGGCCTCAACAGATACGCAGTATTTT	CASSLASGRASTDTQYF
many	-	TRBV5-6	16	TRBJ1-6	TGTGCCAGCAGCGGCCTGCGGGACGGCTATAATTCACCCCTCCACTTT	CASSGLRDGYNSPLHF
-	-	TRBV18	16	TRBJ2-5	TGTGCCAGCTCAGCGAGGGTAGTGTCGGCCCAAGAGACCCAGTACTTC	CASSARVVSAQETQYF
many	-	TRBV28	13	TRBJ2-7	TGTGCCAGCAGCTTGAGGGAAGCCTACGAGCAGTACTTC	CASSLREAYEQYF
-	TRBD1	TRBV6-1	14	TRBJ1-4	TGTGCCAGCAGTGCGGACAGGTTAAATGAAAAACTGTTTTTT	CASSADRLNEKLFF